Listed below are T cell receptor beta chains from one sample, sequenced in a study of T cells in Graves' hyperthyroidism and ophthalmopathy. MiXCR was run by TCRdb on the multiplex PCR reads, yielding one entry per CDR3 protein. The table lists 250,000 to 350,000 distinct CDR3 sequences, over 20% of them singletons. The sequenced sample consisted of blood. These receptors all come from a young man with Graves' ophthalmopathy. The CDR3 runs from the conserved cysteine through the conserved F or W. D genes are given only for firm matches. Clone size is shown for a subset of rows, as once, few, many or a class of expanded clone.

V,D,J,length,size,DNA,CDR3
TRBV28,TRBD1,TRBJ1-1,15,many,TGTGCCAGCAGACCTACAGGGGAATCGAACACTGAAGCTTTCTTT,CASRPTGESNTEAFF
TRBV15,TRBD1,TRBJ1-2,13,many,TGTGCCACTTCACAGGGGAACTGGTATGGCTACACCTTC,CATSQGNWYGYTF
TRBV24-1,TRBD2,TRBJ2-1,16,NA,TGTGCCACCAGTGATTCGAGCGGGAGCCTCTACAATGAGCAGTTCTTC,CATSDSSGSLYNEQFF
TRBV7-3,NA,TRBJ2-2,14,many,TGTGCCACCCAAACAACAGCGAACACCGGGGAGCTGTTTTTT,CATQTTANTGELFF
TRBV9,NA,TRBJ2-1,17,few,TGTGCCAGCAGCGTAGAGGGTGGGAGCCCCTCCTACAATGAGCAGTTCTTC,CASSVEGGSPSYNEQFF
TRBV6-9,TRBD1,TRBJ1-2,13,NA,TGTGCCAGCAGTTCACAGGGGAACTCTGGCTACACCTTC,CASSSQGNSGYTF
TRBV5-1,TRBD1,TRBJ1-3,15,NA,TGCGCCAGCAGCCCCGGGACAGGGGGTTTGAACACCATATATTTT,CASSPGTGGLNTIYF
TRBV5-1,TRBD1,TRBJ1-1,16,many,TGCGCCAGCAGCTTGGTTACCGGACAGGGGGACACTGAAGCTTTCTTT,CASSLVTGQGDTEAFF
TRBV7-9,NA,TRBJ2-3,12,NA,TGTGCCAGCAACGTAGTCCCAGATACGCAGTATTTT,CASNVVPDTQYF
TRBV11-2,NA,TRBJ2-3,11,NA,TGTGCCAGCAGCTTAAAGGGTACGCAGTATTTT,CASSLKGTQYF
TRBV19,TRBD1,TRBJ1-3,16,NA,TGTGCCAGTAGTCGGGCGGGACAGAGCTCTGGAAACACCATATATTTT,CASSRAGQSSGNTIYF
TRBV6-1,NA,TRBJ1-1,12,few,TGTGCCAGCAGTGACCCGGCCCCTGAAGCTTTCTTT,CASSDPAPEAFF
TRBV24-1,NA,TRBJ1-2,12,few,TGTGCCATAAGTGCGGGATCCTATGGCTACACCTTC,CAISAGSYGYTF
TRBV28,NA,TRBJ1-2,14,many,TGTGCCAGCAGTACTGACAATTTTAACTATGGCTACACCTTC,CASSTDNFNYGYTF
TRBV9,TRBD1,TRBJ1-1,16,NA,TGTGCCAGCAGCGGCCGGGACAGGGCGGGGAGCACTGAAGCTTTCTTT,CASSGRDRAGSTEAFF
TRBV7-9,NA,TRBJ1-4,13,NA,TGTGCCAGCAGTCCTAACGTGGATGAAAAACTGTTTTTT,CASSPNVDEKLFF
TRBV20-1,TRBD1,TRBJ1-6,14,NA,TGCAGTGCTACGGACAGGGGTTTCGGTTCACCCCTCCACTTT,CSATDRGFGSPLHF
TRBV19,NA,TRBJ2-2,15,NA,TGTGCCAGTAGTATAGGGGGTACGAACACCGGGGAGCTGTTTTTT,CASSIGGTNTGELFF
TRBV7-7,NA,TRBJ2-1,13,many,TGTGCTAGCAGCTTAACAGTCTACGATGAGCAGTTCTTC,CASSLTVYDEQFF
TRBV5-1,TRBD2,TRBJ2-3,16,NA,TGCGCCAGCAAGATTAGCGGGGGCCTTACGACAGATACGCAGTATTTT,CASKISGGLTTDTQYF
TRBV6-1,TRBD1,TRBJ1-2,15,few,TGTGCCAGCAGTGAACCTAGACAGGGGAACTATGGCTACACCTTC,CASSEPRQGNYGYTF
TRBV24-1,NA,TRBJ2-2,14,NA,TGTGCCGCCGGACGTAGACAGAACACCGGGGAGCTGTTTTTT,CAAGRRQNTGELFF
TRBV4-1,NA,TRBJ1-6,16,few,TGCGCCAGCAGCCAACGGAATGCTCGGGGAGGATCACCCCTCCACTTT,CASSQRNARGGSPLHF
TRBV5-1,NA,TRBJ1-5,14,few,TGCGCCAGCAGCTTGTCAGGGAACAATCAGCCCCAGCATTTT,CASSLSGNNQPQHF
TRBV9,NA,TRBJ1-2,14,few,TGTGCCAGCAGCGTAGGCCCCGATACTAGAAGCTACACCTTC,CASSVGPDTRSYTF
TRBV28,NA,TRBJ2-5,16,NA,TGTGCCAGCAGTCACGGACAGGGAGGGGGACAAGAGACCCAGTACTTC,CASSHGQGGGQETQYF
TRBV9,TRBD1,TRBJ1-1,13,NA,TGTGCCAGCAGCGCCAGAGACAGGGGACGAGCTTTCTTT,CASSARDRGRAFF
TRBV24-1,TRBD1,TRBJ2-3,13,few,TGTGCCGCACAGGGGGCAGCAACAGATACGCAGTATTTT,CAAQGAATDTQYF
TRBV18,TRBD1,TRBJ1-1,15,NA,TGTGCCAGCTCACGATCGACAGGGTTGAACACTGAAGCTTTCTTT,CASSRSTGLNTEAFF